The rows below give T cell receptor beta chains drawn from one sample of a study of HIV-infected children after antiretroviral therapy interruption. MiXCR, applied by TCRdb to the 3' RACE reads, yields one record per CDR3 protein. The table has approximately 95,000 distinct CDR3 sequences, around 6.9% seen once. Material: CD45RA+ CD4+ T cells from PBMCs, pooled from several time points, obtained from a donor given antiretroviral therapy, either interrupted or continuous. The source of these receptors is a pool of human donors with HIV. The conserved cysteine and the conserved F or W are not part of the CDR3 here. Fields, in order: D gene, V gene, J gene, CDR3 protein. D genes are given only for firm matches.

>-|TRBV7-3|TRBJ1-6
ASSLYGIGNSPLH
>-|TRBV19|TRBJ2-6
ASSILSGVAGANVLT
>TRBD1|TRBV29-1|TRBJ2-3
SVVRTGARDTQY
>TRBD1|TRBV10-2|TRBJ1-6
ASIGTEDSPLH
>TRBD2|TRBV6-1|TRBJ2-1
ASRPGGTSADEQF
>-|TRBV4-1|TRBJ2-7
ASSLVGGRGHEQY
>-|TRBV2|TRBJ1-6
ASSPTRESPLH
>TRBD2|TRBV20-1|TRBJ2-1
SAFTSGGYNEQF
>TRBD2|TRBV12-3/TRBV12-4|TRBJ2-3
ASSLGSGSADTQY
>-|TRBV5-4|TRBJ1-4
ASSRGSNEKLF
>-|TRBV2|TRBJ2-1
ASSELGNEQF
>-|TRBV5-5|TRBJ2-3
ASSLASEDTQY
>-|TRBV30|TRBJ2-7
AWVPPGKVHEQY
>-|TRBV9|TRBJ1-6
ASSATDGNSPLH
>-|TRBV28|TRBJ1-5
ASSLSGTYQPQH
>-|TRBV14|TRBJ2-7
ASSQLRSEQY